A single sample gave rise to the 14 T cell receptor beta chains below, sequenced in a study of T-cell memory formation after mild COVID-19. TCRdb re-analysed the 5' RACE reads in MiXCR, keeping a single row per CDR3 protein. The repertoire includes hundreds of thousands of distinct CDR3 sequences, around 15% of them detected once, and 22% sits in the top ten. The sequencing sample was made of PBMCs or a T cell subset sorted from them (not recorded which). The source of these receptors is a man aged 18 to 29 who had mild COVID-19 (a few samples of this study predate the infection). Cell type and time point are not known.

The chain employs TRBV6-5 and TRBJ1-5, with no clear D. Trimming removed 0 bases from V and 3 bases from J, with 6 bases in between. Looked up from germline, CDR1 is MNHEY and CDR2 is SVGAGI. The CDR3 is made up of 14 amino acids. The CDR3 protein is CASSYSGVNQPQHF. As DNA, the CDR3 is TGTGCCAGCAGTTACTCTGGAGTCAATCAGCCCCAGCATTTT.

This clonotype has just one count. The rearrangement joins TRBV4-1 to TRBJ2-5; D might be TRBD2 (6 bases). The CDR3 contains 18 residues. The germline V gene encodes CDR1 MGHRA and CDR2 YSYEKL. Trimming cost V 0 bases and J 0 bases, with 17 bases left between them. The CDR3, as DNA: TGCGCCAGCAGCCAAGAGGGGCTCGGGGGTCGCTACCAAGAGACCCAGTACTTC. Its translation is CASSQEGLGGRYQETQYF.

The table lists this clonotype with a few counts. This chain links TRBV20-1 with TRBJ2-5; possibly TRBD1 for D (5 bases). V dropped 3 bases and J dropped 2 bases, with 16 bases sitting between them. Germline assignment: CDR1 DFQATT and CDR2 SNEGSKA (reference sequence). The CDR3 is made up of 15 amino acids. The CDR3 here is CSASQGEPIQETQYF. Written as DNA, the CDR3 is TGCAGTGCTAGTCAAGGGGAACCTATACAAGAGACCCAGTACTTC.

This clonotype showed up many times. This CDR3 is CASSALGEQETQYF. CDR3 nucleotides: TGTGCCAGCAGCGCGCTCGGGGAACAAGAGACCCAGTACTTC. The V gene is TRBV7-8, the J gene TRBJ2-5; tentative D call: TRBD2 (5 bases). The CDR3 sequence is 14 residues long. Germline loops: CDR1 SGHVS, CDR2 FQNEAQ. Trimming cost V 5 bases and J 2 bases, with 12 bases left between them.

This chain links TRBV29-1 with TRBJ2-1; D is perhaps TRBD1 or TRBD2 (6 bases each). Germline loops: CDR1 SQVTM, CDR2 ANQGSEA. The CDR3 covers 16 residues. V lost 3 bases and J 2 bases, leaving 17 bases between the germline ends. The CDR3 region is CSVEGGPQGTYNEQFF. The CDR3 region has the DNA TGCAGCGTTGAGGGAGGACCGCAGGGGACCTACAATGAGCAGTTCTTC.

J is TRBJ2-1 and V is TRBV6-2 or TRBV6-3; 12 bases align to TRBD1. This CDR3 is 15 amino acids long. J lost 10 bases, V lost 5 bases, and 9 bases had no gene match. Germline V lookup: CDR1 MNHEY, CDR2 SVGEGT. The CDR3 region is CASSPRDRGRREQFF. In DNA form, the CDR3 reads TGTGCCAGCAGTCCCCGGGACAGGGGGCGCCGGGAGCAGTTCTTC.

At least ten counts were recorded for this clonotype. The chain links TRBV6-2 or TRBV6-3 to TRBJ2-7; the D gene is possibly TRBD1 (6 bases). The CDR3 is 16 amino acids. V was clipped by 0 bases and J by 2 bases, with 14 bases between them. The germline gives CDR1 MNHEY, CDR2 SVGEGT. CDR3 DNA sequence: TGTGCCAGCAGTTACTCGATGTCAACAGGGCCCTACGAGCAGTACTTC. Translating gives CASSYSMSTGPYEQYF.

The chain joins TRBV4-3 to TRBJ2-1; 10 bases match TRBD2. Losses at the gene ends were 0 bases for V and 5 bases for J; bases not matched to a gene: 13. Germline CDR1 and CDR2: LGHNA and YSLEER. The CDR3 has 19 residues. In DNA, the CDR3 is TGCGCCAGCAGCCAAGATGCGCCAACTAGCGGGGCGAGACACAATGAGCAGTTCTTC. This sequence encodes CASSQDAPTSGARHNEQFF.

CDR3 protein: CASSKGHWGNTIYF. The CDR3, as DNA: TGTGCCAGCAGCAAAGGGCATTGGGGAAACACCATATATTTT. The chain uses TRBV7-9 and TRBJ1-3; D uncertain. The CDR3 runs to 14 residues. Germline CDR1 and CDR2: SEHNR and FQNEAQ (reference sequence). V lost 5 bases and J 4 bases, leaving 12 bases between the germline ends.

This clonotype occurred many times. The J gene is TRBJ2-1, the V gene TRBV20-1; 12 bases are a match to TRBD2. CDR1 is DFQATT, CDR2 SNEGSKA, per germline (reference sequence). There are 14 residues in the CDR3. The J segment lost 10 bases and the V segment lost 6 bases, leaving 10 bases of the junction unmatched. The CDR3 here is CSATLAGGQNEQFF. In DNA, the CDR3 is TGCAGTGCCACGCTAGCGGGGGGGCAGAACGAGCAGTTCTTC.

This clonotype was picked up a small number of times. The chain recombines TRBV30 with TRBJ2-7; TRBD2 matches 7 bases. From germline, CDR1 is GTSNPN and CDR2 SVGIG (reference sequence). V shed 2 bases, J shed 0 bases, and the junction held 1 base outside the gene matches. There are 13 residues in the CDR3. The CDR3 here is CAWSWGGSYEQYF. The DNA for the CDR3 is TGTGCCTGGAGTTGGGGGGGCTCCTACGAGCAGTACTTC.

The CDR3 here is CASSDQTGTFNGNQPQHF. As DNA, the CDR3 is TGTGCCAGCAGTGACCAGACAGGGACGTTTAACGGCAATCAGCCCCAGCATTTT. J is TRBJ1-5 and V is TRBV12-3 or TRBV12-4; 7 positions match TRBD1. J lost 2 bases, V lost 5 bases, and 15 bases had no gene match. This CDR3 region has 18 residues.

V gene TRBV20-1 combines with J gene TRBJ2-1, with 12 bases identical to TRBD2. The germline V gene encodes CDR1 DFQATT and CDR2 SNEGSKA (reference sequence). V dropped 5 bases and J dropped 9; count of bases not matched to a gene: 14. The CDR3 extends over 16 amino acids. In nucleotides, the CDR3 is TGCAGTGCTCAGGCGCTAGCGGGGGGGCCTCGGGGTGAGCAGTTCTTC. Translated: CSAQALAGGPRGEQFF.

The chain carries TRBV12-3 or TRBV12-4 and TRBJ2-7, with D uncertain. The CDR3 sequence is 14 residues long. Trimming cost V 5 bases and J 2 bases, with 13 bases left between them. In DNA form, the CDR3 reads TGTGCCAGCAGTCTCAGTTCCCTCCCCTACGAGCAGTACGTC. It specifies CASSLSSLPYEQYV.